A selection of T cell receptor beta chains follows, all from one sample in a study of cytomegalovirus exposure and HLA in healthy donors. The data were produced by immunoSEQ multiplex PCR, yet TCRdb's version contains in-frame clones alone and is incomplete. This sample has 100,000 or so clones; roughly three quarters occur once, and the top ten carry 4.5% to 6%. The material sequenced was PBMCs. The source of these receptors is a woman aged 40 to 50 in good health and CMV-seronegative. The CDR3 runs from the conserved cysteine through the conserved F or W. A D gene is named only where the DNA matches it firmly. Some rows have no size entry. The others give once, few or many, or a class for an expanded clone.

TGTGCCAGCAGTGCCAGGGCGGGAACCTACGAGCAGTACTTC CASSARAGTYEQYF TRBJ2-7 TRBV6-5 . 14 .
TGTGCCAGCTCAAGCTCCAGAGGATGGAACACTGAAGCTTTCTTT CASSSSRGWNTEAFF TRBJ1-1 TRBV18 . 15 .
TGTGCCAGCAGCCCCAGGGGACTAACAAACACCGGGGAGCTGTTTTTT CASSPRGLTNTGELFF TRBJ2-2 TRBV7-2 once 16 .
TGTGCCATCAGTGAAGCGGGACAGGGAGTGGGGCAGTTCTTC CAISEAGQGVGQFF TRBJ2-1 TRBV10-3 . 14 TRBD1
TGTGCCTGGAGTGTACTTGACAGGGTTGTCTATGGCTACACCTTC CAWSVLDRVVYGYTF TRBJ1-2 TRBV30 . 15 TRBD1
TGCGCCAGCAGGCCAGGGCAGGCCCAGAATCAGCCCCAGCATTTT CASRPGQAQNQPQHF TRBJ1-5 TRBV5-1 . 15 .
TGCAGCGTTGAAGGGGGCGGGGGGGCATCGTCGTACCAAGAGACCCAGTACTTC CSVEGGGGASSYQETQYF TRBJ2-5 TRBV29-1 . 18 TRBD2
TGCGCCAGCAGCCATGCAACAGGCCGTCCGGCCGGGGAGCTGTTTTTT CASSHATGRPAGELFF TRBJ2-2 TRBV4-3 . 16 .
TGTGCCAGCACTGGGCTAGCGCTCACCGGGGAGCTGTTTTTT CASTGLALTGELFF TRBJ2-2 TRBV2 . 14 .
TGTGCCAGCAGTTATGGACAATTGAACTATGGCTACACCTTC CASSYGQLNYGYTF TRBJ1-2 TRBV2 . 14 .
TGTGCCAGCAGTTCGGGACTTCGCACAGATACGCAGTATTTT CASSSGLRTDTQYF TRBJ2-3 TRBV27 . 14 .
TGTGCCAGCAGCTTTAAGGGACAGGGGATTTTCACTGAAGCTTTCTTT CASSFKGQGIFTEAFF TRBJ1-1 TRBV5-6 . 16 TRBD1
TGTGCCAGCAGCTCCCAGGGAACTAATGAAAAACTGTTTTTT CASSSQGTNEKLFF TRBJ1-4 TRBV7-2 . 14 .
TGTGCCAGCAGCCCCCTCAGCAGGGAAGCAGGCTACACCTTC CASSPLSREAGYTF TRBJ1-2 TRBV2 . 14 .
TGCGCCAGCAGCCCTCGCACAAGAGGGCACAGGGTGGTCACTGGGGCCAACGTCCTGACTTTC CASSPRTRGHRVVTGANVLTF TRBJ2-6 TRBV4-1 few 21 .
TGTGCCAGCGGCTTCTCGGCAGGGGAAGGCTACACCTTC CASGFSAGEGYTF TRBJ1-2 TRBV5-6 . 13 .
TGCGCCAGCAGCTTAGGACAGGGGTCAGATACGCAGTATTTT CASSLGQGSDTQYF TRBJ2-3 TRBV5-1 . 14 TRBD1
TGTGCCAGCAGAACAAACCAGGGGGTGGGCTCTGGAAACACCATATATTTT CASRTNQGVGSGNTIYF TRBJ1-3 TRBV2 . 17 TRBD1
TGTGCCAGCAGCTTAGTCGCAGGCTCTCCCTACAATGAGCAGTTCTTC CASSLVAGSPYNEQFF TRBJ2-1 TRBV11-2 few 16 .
TGTGCCAGCAGCCCCCGGGGTGGAGAGACCCAGTACTTC CASSPRGGETQYF TRBJ2-5 TRBV4-2 . 13 .
TGTGCCAGTAGTATAGTGGGGGCGATTCGCAATGGCTACACCTTC CASSIVGAIRNGYTF TRBJ1-2 TRBV19 . 15 .
TGCGCCAGCAGCCAAGAGAGGAGAACCTCCTACGAGCAGTACTTC CASSQERRTSYEQYF TRBJ2-7 TRBV4-3 . 15 .
TGCAGCGTTGATAGGGGCTCTGGGGCCAACGTCCTGACTTTC CSVDRGSGANVLTF TRBJ2-6 TRBV29-1 . 14 .
TGTGCCAGCAGCCCCGAAGAGGCGTTGACCTACGAGCAGTACTTC CASSPEEALTYEQYF TRBJ2-7 TRBV5-8 . 15 .
TGTGACAGCAGGGGATCACAGGGGGCAAAAATGAACACTGAAGCTTTCTTT CDSRGSQGAKMNTEAFF TRBJ1-1 TRBV5-4 few 17 TRBD1
TGTGCCAGCAGCCCACCGGGTGTGAGCTCCTACAATGAGCAGTTCTTC CASSPPGVSSYNEQFF TRBJ2-1 TRBV7-8 . 16 .
TGTGCCAGCAGCGCCCAGGAAAGCACCGCGTACGAGCAGTACTTC CASSAQESTAYEQYF TRBJ2-7 TRBV9 . 15 .
TGCAGCGAAATAGCGCCCAGCACAGATACGCAGTATTTT CSEIAPSTDTQYF TRBJ2-3 TRBV29-1 . 13 .
TGTGCCTGGAACAGGGGGCAGGGTCAGCCCCAGCATTTT CAWNRGQGQPQHF TRBJ1-5 TRBV30 . 13 TRBD1
TGTGCCAGCAGCTTCGCCACCCAGGGATTTAATGGCTACACCTTC CASSFATQGFNGYTF TRBJ1-2 TRBV13 . 15 .
TGTGCCAGCATTCCTAGAGGCCGACCAGATACGCAGTATTTT CASIPRGRPDTQYF TRBJ2-3 TRBV2 . 14 .
TGTGCCAGCTCACCAATGAATAGCGGGGGCCAAAAGGGGAACATTCAGTACTTC CASSPMNSGGQKGNIQYF TRBJ2-4 TRBV18 . 18 TRBD2
TGCGCCAGCAGCTCTGGGACAGGGAGAACGAGTACTCGAGAACAGTACTTC CASSSGTGRTSTREQYF TRBJ2-7 TRBV5-1 . 17 TRBD1
TGCGCCAGCAGCCGCGGGCCCGCCCGGGGAAATAATTCACCCCTCCACTTT CASSRGPARGNNSPLHF TRBJ1-6 TRBV4-3 few 17 .
TGTGCCAGCAGACCCGACGGAGGTAGCAATCAGCCCCAGCATTTT CASRPDGGSNQPQHF TRBJ1-5 TRBV6-1 . 15 .
TGTGCCACCAGCCGCGAAGGAGTGAACACTGAAGCTTTCTTT CATSREGVNTEAFF TRBJ1-1 TRBV15 . 14 .
TGTGCCAGCAGTTCTGGGCAGTCTGGATGGAAACTGTTTTTT CASSSGQSGWKLFF TRBJ1-4 TRBV6-5 . 14 .
TGCAGCGTTGAAGTCTTAGGGGGATGGGGCTACACCTTC CSVEVLGGWGYTF TRBJ1-2 TRBV29-1 . 13 .
TGTGCCAGCAGTGAACTCGAGGGGTCAGGGGGATCACCCCTCCACTTT CASSELEGSGGSPLHF TRBJ1-6 TRBV2 . 16 TRBD1
TGTGCCAGCAGTGGGGTTACAGATAGCTACGAGCAGTACTTC CASSGVTDSYEQYF TRBJ2-7 TRBV2 . 14 .
TGTGCCAGCAGCGTGAGGACAGTACAAAACACCGGGGAGCTGTTTTTT CASSVRTVQNTGELFF TRBJ2-2 TRBV9 . 16 .
TGTGCCAGCAGAATTGACAGGGGGCACACAGATACGCAGTATTTT CASRIDRGHTDTQYF TRBJ2-3 TRBV6-5 . 15 TRBD1
TGTGCCAGCAGCCAAGCAGGGGATCGCAATCAGCCCCAGCATTTT CASSQAGDRNQPQHF TRBJ1-5 TRBV4-2 . 15 .
TGCAGCGTTGAAACCCAGAGCGGGGGTGGGGAGACCCAGTACTTC CSVETQSGGGETQYF TRBJ2-5 TRBV29-1 . 15 TRBD2
TGTGCCAGCAAAGACGCGCCCGGACAAGGCGAGCAGTACTTC CASKDAPGQGEQYF TRBJ2-7 TRBV6-1 once 14 .
TGTGCCAGCAACGGACAGGGGTACACTGAAGCTTTCTTT CASNGQGYTEAFF TRBJ1-1 TRBV6-5 . 13 TRBD1
TGTGCCACCAGCAGTCGGGACAGGGGACTGATCTATGGCTACACCTTC CATSSRDRGLIYGYTF TRBJ1-2 TRBV15 . 16 TRBD1
TGTGCCAGCAGCTTCTTAGCGGGGGGCACCCAGTACTTC CASSFLAGGTQYF TRBJ2-5 TRBV5-6 . 13 TRBD2
TGTGCCAGCAGTCCGAGACTGACAGGAGAAGCTTTCTTT CASSPRLTGEAFF TRBJ1-1 TRBV2 once 13 .
TGCGCCAGCAGCTTCCGGGAGAGGGACATTCAGTACTTC CASSFRERDIQYF TRBJ2-4 TRBV5-1 few 13 .
TGTGCCAGTAGTATAGATCCGTTAACCAAAAACATTCAGTACTTC CASSIDPLTKNIQYF TRBJ2-4 TRBV19 . 15 .
TGTGCCAGCAGCAACCTGGCGGGGGGGCTCCCAGATACGCAGTATTTT CASSNLAGGLPDTQYF TRBJ2-3 TRBV5-6 . 16 TRBD2
TGTGCCAGCAGTGAGCGGCCTGAAAACCCCTACGAGCAGTACTTC CASSERPENPYEQYF TRBJ2-7 TRBV6-1 . 15 .
TGTGCCAGCAGTTACGCGGAGAGCTCCTATAATTCACCCCTCCACTTT CASSYAESSYNSPLHF TRBJ1-6 TRBV6-5 . 16 .